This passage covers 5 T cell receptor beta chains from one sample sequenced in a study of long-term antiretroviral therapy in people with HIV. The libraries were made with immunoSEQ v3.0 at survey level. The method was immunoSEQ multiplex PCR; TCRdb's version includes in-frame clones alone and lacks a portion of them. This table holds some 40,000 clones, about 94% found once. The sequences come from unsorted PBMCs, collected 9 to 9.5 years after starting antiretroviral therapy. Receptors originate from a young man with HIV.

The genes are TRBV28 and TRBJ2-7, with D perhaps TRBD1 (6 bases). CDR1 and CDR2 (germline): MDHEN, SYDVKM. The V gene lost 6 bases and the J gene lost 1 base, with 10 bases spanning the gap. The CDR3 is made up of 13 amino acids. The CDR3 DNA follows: TGTGCCAGCAGCTCTCAGGGGTCCTACGAGCAGTACTTC. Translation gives CASSSQGSYEQYF.

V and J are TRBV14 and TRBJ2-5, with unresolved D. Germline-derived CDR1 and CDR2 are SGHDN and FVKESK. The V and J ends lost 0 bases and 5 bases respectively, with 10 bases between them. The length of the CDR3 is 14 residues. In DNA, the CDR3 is TGTGCCAGCAGCCAAGACAACCGGCTGGAGACCCAGTACTTC. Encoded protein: CASSQDNRLETQYF.

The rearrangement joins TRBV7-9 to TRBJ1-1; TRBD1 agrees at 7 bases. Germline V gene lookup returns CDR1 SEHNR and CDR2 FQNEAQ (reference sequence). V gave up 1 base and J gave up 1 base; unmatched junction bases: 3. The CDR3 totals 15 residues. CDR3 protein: CASSLGGQPNTEAFF. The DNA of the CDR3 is TGTGCCAGCAGCTTAGGGGGACAGCCGAACACTGAAGCTTTCTTT. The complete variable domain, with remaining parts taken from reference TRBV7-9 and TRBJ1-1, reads DTGVSQNPRHKITKRGQNVTFRCDPISEHNRLYWYRQTLGQGPEFLTYFQNEAQLEKSRLLSDRFSAERPKGSFSTLEIQRTEQGDSAMYLCASSLGGQPNTEAFFGQGTRLTVV.

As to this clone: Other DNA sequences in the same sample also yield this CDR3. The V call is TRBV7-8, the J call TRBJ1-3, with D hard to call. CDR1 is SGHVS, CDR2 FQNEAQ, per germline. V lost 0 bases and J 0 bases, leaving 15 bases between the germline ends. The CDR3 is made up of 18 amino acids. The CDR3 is CASSLAAAAPISGNTIYF. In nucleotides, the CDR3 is TGTGCCAGCAGCTTAGCGGCAGCGGCGCCTATCTCTGGAAACACCATATATTTT.

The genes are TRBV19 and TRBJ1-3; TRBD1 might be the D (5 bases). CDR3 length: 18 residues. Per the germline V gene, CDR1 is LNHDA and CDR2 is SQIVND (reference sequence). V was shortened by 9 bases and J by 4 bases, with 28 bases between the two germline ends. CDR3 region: CASTKQVGRTSRGNTIYF. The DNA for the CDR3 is TGTGCCAGCACCAAGCAGGTCGGTCGGACAAGTCGAGGAAACACCATATATTTT.